The 15 T cell receptor beta chains below come from one sample, sequenced in a study of T cell repertoires in cytomegalovirus infection. The antigens of these receptors remain unknown. TCRdb analysed the reads with MiXCR anew, one entry per CDR3 protein. In the table there are fewer than 900,000 distinct CDR3 sequences, just under 30% of which are singletons. The sample consisted of cultured CD8+ T cells from PBMCs, taken from culture after CMV antigen stimulation. These receptors were collected from a human donor in good health (CMV status not recorded). Some clones in this sample may be carry-over from other donors' samples.

The rearrangement links TRBV4-1 to TRBJ1-4; no clear D gene. From germline, CDR1 is MGHRA and CDR2 YSYEKL. Trimming stripped 4 bases from V and 2 bases from J, with 11 bases between. The CDR3 has 15 amino acids. The CDR3 bases are TGCGCCAGCAGCCTAAACCCGGACACTAATGAAAAACTGTTTTTT. Its translation is CASSLNPDTNEKLFF.

The rearrangement joins TRBV6-2 or TRBV6-3 to TRBJ2-7; 9 nucleotides align to TRBD2. Germline loops: CDR1 MNHEY, CDR2 SVGEGT. The J segment lost 2 bases and the V segment lost 6 bases, leaving 8 bases of the junction unmatched. The CDR3 is 15 amino acids. DNA of the CDR3: TGTGCCAGCAGCAGGGTAGCGGGGGAGACCTACGAGCAGTACGTC. This sequence encodes CASSRVAGETYEQYV.

This clonotype was observed at least ten times. The chain couples TRBV28 to TRBJ2-5; no firm D call. The CDR3 extends over 12 amino acids. Deletions cut 3 bases from V and 2 bases from J, with 4 bases between. Germline CDR1 MDHEN, CDR2 SYDVKM. The DNA for the CDR3 is TGTGCCAGCAGTTTCTTACAAGAGACCCAGTACTTC. This gives the protein CASSFLQETQYF.

This clonotype was observed a few times. The chain uses TRBV15 and TRBJ1-5, with D perhaps matching TRBD1 (5 bases). The germline gives CDR1 LNHNV, CDR2 YYDKDF (reference sequence). V lost 7 bases and J lost 5, with 12 bases in between. This CDR3 spans 13 amino acids. The CDR3 DNA follows: TGTGCCACCAACGGGGCCAGCTATCAGCCCCAGCATTTT. Its protein is CATNGASYQPQHF.

This clonotype came up a few times. The chain links TRBV6-5 to TRBJ2-1; the D is unclear. V gave up 8 bases and J gave up 3 bases, with 8 bases separating them. The CDR3 extends over 12 amino acids. Germline values: CDR1 MNHEY, CDR2 SVGAGI. CDR3 amino acids: CASGVSYNEQFF. CDR3 nucleotide sequence: TGTGCCAGCGGGGTCAGCTACAATGAGCAGTTCTTC.

The table lists this clonotype with a few counts. One junction end disagrees with the germline gene, perhaps due to a read error. The V and J genes are TRBV19 and TRBJ2-1; 8 positions match TRBD2. CDR3 length equals 14 residues. The germline V gene encodes CDR1 LNHDA and CDR2 SQIVND (reference sequence). The chain's CDR3 is CASSGTIYYNEQFF. The CDR3 DNA is TGTGCTAGTAGCGGGACAATTTACTACAATGAGCAGTTCTTC.

This clonotype has more than one count but fewer than ten. The chain has TRBV7-9 and TRBJ2-7; the D gene is possibly TRBD2 (6 bases). The germline gives CDR1 SEHNR, CDR2 FQNEAQ (reference sequence). Trimming shortened V by 3 bases and J by 10 bases, and 10 bases separated the two germline ends. CDR3 length: 11 residues. Here the CDR3 reads CASSFGGVQYV. Here the CDR3 DNA reads TGTGCCAGCAGCTTCGGAGGGGTTCAGTACGTC.

The chain couples TRBV7-3 to TRBJ2-2; the match to TRBD1 covers 7 bases. Germline V gene sequence: CDR1 SGHTA, CDR2 FQGTGA. The V segment lost 2 bases and the J segment 6 bases; nucleotides outside the gene matches: 6. The CDR3 has 15 residues. CDR3 in amino acids: CASSLVRQGAGELFF. The CDR3 DNA is TGTGCCAGCAGCTTAGTTCGTCAGGGGGCCGGGGAGCTGTTTTTT. Complete variable domain (other parts from reference TRBV7-3 and TRBJ2-2): GAGVSQTPSNKVTEKGKYVELRCDPISGHTALYWYRQSLGQGPEFLIYFQGTGAADDSGLPNDRFFAVRPEGSVSTLKIQRTERGDSAVYLCASSLVRQGAGELFFGEGSRLTVL.

This clonotype was seen a few times. The chain recombines TRBV12-3 or TRBV12-4 with TRBJ1-1; unclear D gene. The CDR3 contains 14 residues. Trimming left V 5 bases short and J 3 bases short, with 13 bases between. The CDR3 region has the DNA TGTGCCAGCAGTCCTGGCTTGGAGGACACTGAAGCTTTCTTT. Translation gives CASSPGLEDTEAFF.

The chain uses TRBV11-1 and TRBJ2-7; D is perhaps TRBD2 (6 bases). Between the trimmed V and J ends, which lost 5 bases and 2 bases, there was a span of 10 bases. Germline CDR1 and CDR2: SGHAT and FQDESV (reference sequence). The CDR3 extends over 13 amino acids. The CDR3 coding sequence is TGTGCCAGCAGCGGACGACTAGCCTACGAGCAGTACGTC. It specifies CASSGRLAYEQYV.

The CDR3 bases are TGTGCCAGCTCACTCCTTACTAGCGCCGGCACAGATACGCAGTATTTT. It is translated as CASSLLTSAGTDTQYF. This chain uses TRBV18 with TRBJ2-3, with TRBD2 matching over 7 bases. The CDR3 runs to 16 residues. V lost 4 bases to trimming and J lost 1 base; unmatched junction nucleotides: 8. Germline assignment: CDR1 KGHSH and CDR2 LQKENI.

V is TRBV9 and J is TRBJ1-2; the D gene is possibly TRBD1 (5 bases). The germline V gene has CDR1 SGDLS and CDR2 YYNGEE. The CDR3 consists of 14 residues. The V end was cut by 5 bases, the J end by 4 bases, with 15 bases between. CDR3 residues: CASSTEGDSYGYTF. The CDR3, as DNA: TGTGCCAGCAGTACCGAAGGGGATTCCTATGGCTACACCTTC. The full variable domain, rest sourced from reference TRBV9 and TRBJ1-2, is DSGVTQTPKHLITATGQRVTLRCSPRSGDLSVYWYQQSLDQGLQFLIQYYNGEERAKGNILERFSAQQFPDLHSELNLSSLELGDSALYFCASSTEGDSYGYTFGSGTRLTVV.

This clonotype has a handful of counts. The chain employs TRBV27 and TRBJ1-5; perhaps TRBD1 as D (5 bases). The CDR3 runs to 14 residues. Per the germline V gene, CDR1 is MNHEY and CDR2 is SMNVEV (reference sequence). Trimming removed 3 bases at V and 5 bases at J, with 11 bases between. CDR3 loop: CASSFGTEDQPQHF. The CDR3 coding sequence is TGTGCCAGCAGTTTCGGGACGGAGGATCAGCCCCAGCATTTT.

J is TRBJ2-4 and V is TRBV5-4, with a weak D call TRBD2 (6 bases). The CDR3 runs to 16 residues. Trimming removed 0 bases from V and 3 bases from J, with 13 bases in between. Germline CDR1 and CDR2: SGHNT and YYREEE (reference sequence). Here the CDR3 DNA reads TGTGCCAGCAGCTTGGAGGCCGGGGGTGACAAAAACATTCAGTACTTC. Protein: CASSLEAGGDKNIQYF.

This clonotype came up a few times. The rearrangement uses TRBV24-1 and TRBJ2-1, with D possibly matching TRBD1 (6 bases). V lost 3 bases, J lost 7 bases, and 12 bases lay in between. The CDR3 totals 14 residues. Germline CDR1 and CDR2: KGHDR and SFDVKD. This CDR3 is CATSDGQRGNEQFF. CDR3 nucleotides: TGTGCCACCAGTGATGGGCAGAGGGGGAATGAGCAGTTCTTC.